This TCR beta chain is drawn from a study of cytomegalovirus exposure and HLA in healthy donors. Notes on the study in general: Analysis was carried out at a later point, and it linked a missense DCLRE1C variant to TCR beta V- and J-gene trimming. Per a later analysis, 15,000 to 20,000 TCR beta sequences showed association with HLA alleles at 0.05 false discovery rate.

The CDR3 totals 15 residues. Germline V gene lookup returns CDR1 MNHNY and CDR2 SVGAGI (reference sequence). Trimming removed 5 bases from V and 0 bases from J; junction bases left unmatched: 3. Donors likely had unrecorded immune exposures despite being nominally healthy when sampled. The records do not include a CMV serostatus for this donor. PCR amplification relied on 60 Vbeta primers (plus 13 Jbeta primers). Assay: immunoSEQ multiplex PCR; the TCRdb copy retains only in-frame clones and omits some. The repertoire holds about 130,000 clones, with 65% to 80% as singletons. This clone was seen a handful of times. What it recognizes is unknown.

The sequencing sample was made of PBMCs. The J gene is TRBJ2-1, the V gene TRBV6-6, with 8 bases that match TRBD1. This receptor was identified in a human donor in good health. The CDR3 reads CASSEDRASYNEQFF. The CDR3 region has the DNA TGTGCCAGCAGTGAGGACAGGGCCTCCTACAATGAGCAGTTCTTC.